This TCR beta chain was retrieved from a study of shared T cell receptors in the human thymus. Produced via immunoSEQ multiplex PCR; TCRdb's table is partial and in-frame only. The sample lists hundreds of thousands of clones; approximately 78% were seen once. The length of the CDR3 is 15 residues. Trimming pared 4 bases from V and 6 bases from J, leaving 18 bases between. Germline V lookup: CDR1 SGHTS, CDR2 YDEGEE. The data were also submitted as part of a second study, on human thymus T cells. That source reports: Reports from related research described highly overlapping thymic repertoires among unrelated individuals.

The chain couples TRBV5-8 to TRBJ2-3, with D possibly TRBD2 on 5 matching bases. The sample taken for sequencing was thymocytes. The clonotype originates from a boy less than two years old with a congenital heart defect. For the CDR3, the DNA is TGTGCCAGCAGCCTCTATTATAGCGTCAGTGATACGCAGTATTTT. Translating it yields CASSLYYSVSDTQYF.